Listed here are 3 T cell receptor beta chains from one sample, sequenced in a study of tumor-infiltrating lymphocytes in localized non-small cell lung cancer. The protocol was immunoSEQ multiplex PCR, while the TCRdb copy is restricted to in-frame clones and leaves out a portion. The sample shows roughly 9,000 clones, approximately 82% of them seen only once. Sequences were obtained from lung tumor tissue. The source is a human donor with non-small cell lung cancer.

The chain links TRBV11-3 to TRBJ2-6; possible D gene TRBD2, 5 bases. Germline V CDR1 and CDR2: SGHNT, YENEEA. Trimming took off 6 bases at V and 2 bases at J, with 11 bases between the two ends. This CDR3 comprises 15 residues. In nucleotides, the CDR3 is TGTGCCAGCAGTAATACCGGGGCTGGGGCCAACGTCCTGACTTTC. As protein: CASSNTGAGANVLTF.

The chain links TRBV6-5 to TRBJ2-2; D may be TRBD1 (5 bases). The CDR3 covers 14 residues. The V gene's germline CDR1 is MNHEY and CDR2 SVGAGI. V lost 5 bases and J 2 bases, leaving 9 bases between the germline ends. CDR3 DNA sequence: TGTGCCAGCAGTCGCACAGGAAACACCGGGGAGCTGTTTTTT. Protein sequence: CASSRTGNTGELFF.

The gene calls are TRBV5-1 and TRBJ2-1, with 7 nucleotides matching TRBD1. The trim removed 3 bases at V and 2 bases at J, leaving 8 bases unmatched. The CDR3 extends over 16 amino acids. Germline CDR1 reads SGHRS; CDR2 reads YFSETQ. The CDR3 DNA reads as TGCGCCAGCAGCTACGAGACAGGGCCGCCCTACAATGAGCAGTTCTTC. Its protein product is CASSYETGPPYNEQFF.